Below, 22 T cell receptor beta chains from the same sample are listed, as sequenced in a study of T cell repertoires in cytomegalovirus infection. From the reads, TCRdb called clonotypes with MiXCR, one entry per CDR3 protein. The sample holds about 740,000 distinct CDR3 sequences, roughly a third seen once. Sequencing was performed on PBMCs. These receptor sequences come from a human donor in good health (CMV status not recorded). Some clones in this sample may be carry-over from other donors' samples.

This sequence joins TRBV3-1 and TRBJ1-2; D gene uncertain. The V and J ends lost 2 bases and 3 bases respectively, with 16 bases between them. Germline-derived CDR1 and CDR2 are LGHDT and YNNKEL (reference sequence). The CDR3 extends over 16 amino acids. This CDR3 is CASSQIQSSLYYGYTF. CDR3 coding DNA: TGTGCCAGCAGCCAAATCCAATCTTCTTTATACTATGGCTACACCTTC.

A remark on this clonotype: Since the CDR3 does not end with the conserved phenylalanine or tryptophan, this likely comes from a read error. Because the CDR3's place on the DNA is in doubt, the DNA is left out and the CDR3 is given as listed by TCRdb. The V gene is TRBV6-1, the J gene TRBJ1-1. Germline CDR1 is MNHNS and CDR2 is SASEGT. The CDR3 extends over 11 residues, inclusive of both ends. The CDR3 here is CASSEAFLGFI.

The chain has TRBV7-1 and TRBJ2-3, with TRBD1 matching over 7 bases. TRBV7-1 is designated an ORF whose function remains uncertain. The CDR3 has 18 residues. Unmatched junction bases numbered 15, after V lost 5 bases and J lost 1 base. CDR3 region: CASSPLPRQGVGTDTQYF. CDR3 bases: TGTGCCAGCAGCCCGCTCCCCCGACAGGGAGTAGGCACAGATACGCAGTATTTT.

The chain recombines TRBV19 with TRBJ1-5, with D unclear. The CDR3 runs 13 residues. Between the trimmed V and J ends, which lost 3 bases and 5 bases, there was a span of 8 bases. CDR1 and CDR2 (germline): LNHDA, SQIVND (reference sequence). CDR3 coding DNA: TGTGCCAGTAGTATCCAGAACGATCAGCCCCAGCATTTT. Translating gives CASSIQNDQPQHF.

CDR3 region: CASSFARQGGRETQYF. The CDR3 DNA reads as TGTGCCAGCAGTTTCGCCCGCCAGGGTGGGAGAGAGACCCAGTACTTC. The genes are TRBV12-3 or TRBV12-4 and TRBJ2-5; D is tentatively TRBD1 or TRBD2 (5 bases each). The CDR3 extends over 16 amino acids. Trimming shortened V by 3 bases and J by 4 bases, and 18 bases separated the two germline ends.

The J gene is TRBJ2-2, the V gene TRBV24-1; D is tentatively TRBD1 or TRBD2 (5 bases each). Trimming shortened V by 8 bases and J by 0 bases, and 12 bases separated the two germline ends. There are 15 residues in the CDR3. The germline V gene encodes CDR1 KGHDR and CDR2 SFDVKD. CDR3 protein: CATNPGTTNTGELFF. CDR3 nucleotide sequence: TGTGCCACCAATCCCGGGACGACGAACACCGGGGAGCTGTTTTTT.

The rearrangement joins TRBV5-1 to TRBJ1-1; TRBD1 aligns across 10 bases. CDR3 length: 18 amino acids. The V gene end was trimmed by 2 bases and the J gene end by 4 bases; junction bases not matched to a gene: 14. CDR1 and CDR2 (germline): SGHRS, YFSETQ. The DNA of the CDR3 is TGCGCCAGCAGCTTAGGTCCGGGACAGGGGACCCTGGGCACTGAAGCTTTCTTT. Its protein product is CASSLGPGQGTLGTEAFF. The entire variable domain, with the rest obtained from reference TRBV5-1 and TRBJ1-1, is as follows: KAGVTQTPRYLIKTRGQQVTLSCSPISGHRSVSWYQQTPGQGLQFLFEYFSETQRNKGNFPGRFSGRQFSNSRSEMNVSTLELGDSALYLCASSLGPGQGTLGTEAFFGQGTRLTVV.

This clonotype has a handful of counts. CDR3 nucleotide sequence: TGTGCCAGCAGTTTATCTTCTCCAGGGATTTACGAGCAGTACTTC. Its protein is CASSLSSPGIYEQYF. The chain is built from TRBV28 and TRBJ2-7; possibly TRBD1 for D (5 bases). Trimming took 1 base from V and 4 from J, leaving 14 bases between them. This CDR3 contains 15 residues. From germline, CDR1 is MDHEN and CDR2 SYDVKM.

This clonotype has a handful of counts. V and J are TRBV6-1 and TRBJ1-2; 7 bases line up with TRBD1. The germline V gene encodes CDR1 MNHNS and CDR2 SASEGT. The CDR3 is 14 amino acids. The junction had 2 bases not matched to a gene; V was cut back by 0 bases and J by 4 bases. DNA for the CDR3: TGTGCCAGCAGTGAAGCAGGACAGGCCTATGGCTACACCTTC. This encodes CASSEAGQAYGYTF.

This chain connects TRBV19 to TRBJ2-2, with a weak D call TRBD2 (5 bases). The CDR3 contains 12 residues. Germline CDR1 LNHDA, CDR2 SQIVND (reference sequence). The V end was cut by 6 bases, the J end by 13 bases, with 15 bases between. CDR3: CASRGENRALFF. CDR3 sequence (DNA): TGTGCCAGTAGGGGAGAAAACCGGGCGCTGTTTTTT. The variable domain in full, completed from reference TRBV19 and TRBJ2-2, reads DGGITQSPKYLFRKEGQNVTLSCEQNLNHDAMYWYRQDPGQGLRLIYYSQIVNDFQKGDIAEGYSVSREKKESFPLTVTSAQKNPTAFYLCASRGENRALFFGEGSRLTVL.

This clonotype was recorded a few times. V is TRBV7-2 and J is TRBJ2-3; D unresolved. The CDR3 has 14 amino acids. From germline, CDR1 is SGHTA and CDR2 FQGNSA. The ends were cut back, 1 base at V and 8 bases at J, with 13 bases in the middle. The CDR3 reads CASSLDEHFTTQYF. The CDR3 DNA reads TGTGCCAGCAGCTTAGACGAGCATTTTACTACGCAGTATTTT.

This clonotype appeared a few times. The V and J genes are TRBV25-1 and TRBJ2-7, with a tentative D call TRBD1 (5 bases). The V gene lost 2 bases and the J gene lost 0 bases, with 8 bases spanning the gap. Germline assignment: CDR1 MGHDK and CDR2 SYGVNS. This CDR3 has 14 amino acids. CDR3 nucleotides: TGTGCCAGCAGTGAAATTGGGGCCTCCTACGAGCAGTACTTC. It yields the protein CASSEIGASYEQYF.

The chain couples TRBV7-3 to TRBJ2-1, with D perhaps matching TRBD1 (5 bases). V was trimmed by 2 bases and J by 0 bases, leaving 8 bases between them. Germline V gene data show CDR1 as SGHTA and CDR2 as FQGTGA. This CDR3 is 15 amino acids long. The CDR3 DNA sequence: TGTGCCAGCAGCTTACACAGGAGCTCCTACAATGAGCAGTTCTTC. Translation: CASSLHRSSYNEQFF.

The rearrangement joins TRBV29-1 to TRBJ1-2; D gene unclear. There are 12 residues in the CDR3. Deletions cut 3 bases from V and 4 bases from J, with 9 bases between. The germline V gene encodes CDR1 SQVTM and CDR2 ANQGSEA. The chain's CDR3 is CSVDNVGYGYTF. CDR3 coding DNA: TGCAGCGTTGATAACGTAGGCTATGGCTACACCTTC.

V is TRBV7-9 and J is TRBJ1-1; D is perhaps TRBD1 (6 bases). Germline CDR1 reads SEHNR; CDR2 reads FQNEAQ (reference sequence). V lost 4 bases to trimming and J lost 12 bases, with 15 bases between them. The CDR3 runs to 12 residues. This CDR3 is CASSSSGTSTFF. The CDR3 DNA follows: TGTGCCAGCAGCTCATCCGGGACATCAACTTTCTTT.

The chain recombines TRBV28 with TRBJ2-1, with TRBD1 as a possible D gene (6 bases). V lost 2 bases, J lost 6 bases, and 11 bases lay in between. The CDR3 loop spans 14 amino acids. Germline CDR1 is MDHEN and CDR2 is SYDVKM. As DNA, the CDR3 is TGTGCCAGCAGTTTAGTACAGGGCGTCAATGAGCAGTTCTTC. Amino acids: CASSLVQGVNEQFF.

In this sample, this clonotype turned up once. CDR3 in DNA: TGTGCCAGCAGCTCCAGGAACAGGGGGGAGCGGACCTACGAGCAGTACTTC. This gives the protein CASSSRNRGERTYEQYF. The gene calls are TRBV7-8 and TRBJ2-7, with 8 bases matching TRBD1. After removal of 4 bases from V and 2 bases from J, the junction contained 13 bases not matched to a gene. The CDR3 has 17 amino acids. Germline lookup yields CDR1 SGHVS and CDR2 FQNEAQ.

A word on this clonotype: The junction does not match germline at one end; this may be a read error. Written as DNA, the CDR3 is TGTGCCAGCAGTTACGAGGCGGGCTGGGAAGCTTGCTTT. Translation gives CASSYEAGWEACF. The chain couples TRBV6-6 to TRBJ1-1; D ambiguous. The CDR3 has 13 amino acids. Germline CDR1 MNHNY, CDR2 SVGAGI (reference sequence).

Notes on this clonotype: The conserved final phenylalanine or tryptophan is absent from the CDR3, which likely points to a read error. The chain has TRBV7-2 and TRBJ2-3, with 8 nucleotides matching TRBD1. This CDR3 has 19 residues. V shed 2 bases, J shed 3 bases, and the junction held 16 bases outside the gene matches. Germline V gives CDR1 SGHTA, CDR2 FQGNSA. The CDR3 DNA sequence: TGTGCCAGCAGCTTACGGCTGTATTTGACAGGGGAGGCGACAGATACGCAGTATTTG. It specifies CASSLRLYLTGEATDTQYL.

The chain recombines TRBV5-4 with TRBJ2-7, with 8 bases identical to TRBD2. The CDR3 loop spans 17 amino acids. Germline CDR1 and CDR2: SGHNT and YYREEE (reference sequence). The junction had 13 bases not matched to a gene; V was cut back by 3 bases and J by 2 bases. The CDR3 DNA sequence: TGTGCCAGCAGCTCTGGACTAGCTAGGACCTCCCCCTACGAGCAGTACTTC. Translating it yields CASSSGLARTSPYEQYF.

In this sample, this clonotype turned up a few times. CDR3 sequence (DNA): TGTGCCAGCAGCTTGTCCCATGTGGGGGGACAGGGGGCGCGCGATACGCAGTATTTT. Its protein product is CASSLSHVGGQGARDTQYF. The chain has TRBV7-9 and TRBJ2-3; 12 bases match TRBD1. V lost 3 bases to trimming and J lost 6 bases; unmatched junction nucleotides: 16. The CDR3 totals 19 residues. Germline assignment: CDR1 SEHNR and CDR2 FQNEAQ (reference sequence).

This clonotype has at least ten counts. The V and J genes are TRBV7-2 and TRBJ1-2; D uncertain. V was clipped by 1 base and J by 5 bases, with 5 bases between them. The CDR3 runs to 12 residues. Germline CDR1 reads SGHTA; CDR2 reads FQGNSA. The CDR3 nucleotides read TGTGCCAGCAGCTTAGTGAATTATGGCTACACCTTC. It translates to CASSLVNYGYTF.